The clone carrying this T cell receptor (beta chain) was detected many times. Its antigen is undetermined. This sample is drawn from a study of T cells in Graves' hyperthyroidism and ophthalmopathy. Study results and limitations: Stable hyperthyroidism was separated from ophthalmopathy by a model based on 13 V-J features. Appearing also in blood were most of the thyroid clonotypes expanded above 0.001.

It was RNA transcripts that yielded the amplified TCR beta CDR3 regions. HTBI primers were employed in a first-round RT-PCR of the TCR CDR3. TCRdb itself ran the multiplex PCR reads through MiXCR, one entry per CDR3 protein. Counted here are fewer than 350,000 distinct CDR3 sequences, about 14% occurring once; the ten biggest clones make up 7.8%. Germline CDR1 and CDR2: MNHEY and SMNVEV (reference sequence). The V end lost 7 bases, the J end lost 0 bases, and 10 bases lay between the germline ends. This CDR3 contains 14 residues. The chain combines TRBV27 with TRBJ2-1; D call uncertain. This receptor was taken from a woman aged 25 to 45 with Graves' hyperthyroidism that later progressed to Graves' ophthalmopathy. The sequenced sample consisted of blood. The CDR3 sequence: CASTPQNSYNEQFF. The CDR3 DNA follows: TGTGCCAGCACCCCACAGAACTCCTACAATGAGCAGTTCTTC.